The clone carrying this T cell receptor beta chain was detected a few times. The data were obtained in a study of preoperative IRX-2 immunotherapy in early breast cancer. Trimming removed 5 bases from V and 6 bases from J; junction bases left unmatched: 9. CDR3 size: 14 residues. Germline CDR1 is SGHAT and CDR2 is FQNNGV. Treatment: preoperative locoregional IRX-2 cytokine immunotherapy. Samples came from a phase Ib trial of preoperative locoregional IRX-2 cytokine immunotherapy. Assay: immunoSEQ multiplex PCR; the TCRdb copy retains only in-frame clones and omits some. Among over 60,000 clones listed, approximately 94% were seen once.

This sequence was found in a human donor with breast cancer. This sample was gathered from a patient treated with IRX-2 immunotherapy. The V and J genes are TRBV11-2 and TRBJ2-7; TRBD2 matches at 8 bases. The chain's CDR3 is CASSNSGATGEQYF. The CDR3 nucleotides are TGTGCCAGCAGCAATAGCGGGGCGACCGGCGAGCAGTACTTC.